This T cell receptor beta chain was recovered during a study of patients and donors after allogeneic stem cell transplantation. Per germline, CDR1 SQVTM and CDR2 ANQGSEA. The V segment lost 6 bases and the J segment 1 base; nucleotides outside the gene matches: 5. The CDR3 runs 14 residues. TCRdb itself ran the RT-PCR reads through MiXCR, one entry per CDR3 protein. The sample carries about a million distinct CDR3 sequences, roughly 18% recorded once. This clonotype showed up many times. Sequenced sample: blood, either unsorted or a sorted T cell fraction (not recorded which). The V call is TRBV29-1, the J call TRBJ2-2; 7 bases agree with TRBD1. This clonotype was sampled from a human donor who was either an allogeneic HSCT recipient or a stem cell or donor lymphocyte infusion donor (not recorded which). It is not recorded whose cells these are; they may come from a transplant donor. The CDR3 DNA is TGCAGCGTCAAGGGACAGAGGAACACCGGGGAGCTGTTTTTT. Its translation is CSVKGQRNTGELFF.